Each of the 8 T cell receptor beta chains below was sequenced from the same sample in a study of blood T cells in healthy people across ages. For the second PCR, which ran for about 6 to 11 cycles, a sample-barcoded 5' primer and a J-beta primer mix were used. TCRdb reprocessed the 5' RACE reads with MiXCR, giving one entry per CDR3 protein. The profile covers 500,000 to 700,000 distinct CDR3 sequences, with about 30% appearing a single time and more than 15% taken by the ten largest. Sequenced: blood. The receptors here all came from a woman older than 75 in good health.

In this sample, this clonotype turned up a few times. The chain couples TRBV7-9 to TRBJ1-1; D remains ambiguous. The CDR3 spans 13 residues. CDR1 and CDR2 (germline): SEHNR, FQNEAQ (reference sequence). The V gene lost 8 bases and the J gene lost 7 bases, with 17 bases spanning the gap. The CDR3 coding sequence is TGTGCCAGCCTTGGAGGTCAGTCCATTGAAGCTTTCTTT. The encoded protein is CASLGGQSIEAFF.

The sample holds many counts of this clonotype. The genes are TRBV29-1 and TRBJ2-6; D might be TRBD1 (6 bases). This CDR3 spans 13 amino acids. Germline lookup yields CDR1 SQVTM and CDR2 ANQGSEA. Trimming took 6 bases from V and 2 from J, leaving 8 bases between them. CDR3 protein: CSVGQTGANVLTF. As DNA, the CDR3 is TGCAGCGTGGGACAAACTGGGGCCAACGTCCTGACTTTC.

For this clonotype: This sequence may be a read error, since a much larger clone differs from it by one base. CDR3 bases: TGCAGTGCTGGGAGGGGTGAGCAGTACTTC. Residues: CSAGRGEQYF. This chain links TRBV20-1 with TRBJ2-5; 7 bases are a match to TRBD2. The length of the CDR3 is 10 residues. The germline gives CDR1 DFQATT, CDR2 SNEGSKA (reference sequence). Trimming cost V 5 bases and J 11 bases; bases outside gene matches: 5.

In this sample, this clonotype turned up many times. The chain couples TRBV6-2 or TRBV6-3 to TRBJ2-7; 7 positions match TRBD1. The CDR3 is made up of 15 amino acids. Germline V gene data show CDR1 as MNHEY and CDR2 as SVGEGT. The ends lost 7 bases at V and 3 bases at J; junction bases unmatched: 12. CDR3 sequence: CASKKTTGQNYEQYF. CDR3 nucleotide sequence: TGTGCCAGCAAGAAAACCACGGGACAGAACTACGAGCAGTACTTC.

This clonotype was seen a few times. The genes are TRBV7-2 and TRBJ2-2, with TRBD1 matching over 8 bases. The CDR3 contains 13 residues. Germline V gene data show CDR1 as SGHTA and CDR2 as FQGNSA. Trimming cost V 5 bases and J 7 bases; bases outside gene matches: 3. The CDR3 loop reads CASSVGQGGELFF. For the CDR3, the DNA is TGTGCCAGCAGCGTCGGACAGGGCGGGGAGCTGTTTTTT.

This clonotype has just a few counts. The chain employs TRBV6-1 and TRBJ1-4; TRBD1 matches at 9 bases. The CDR3 loop spans 16 amino acids. CDR1 is MNHNS and CDR2 is SASEGT in the germline V gene. V was clipped by 4 bases and J by 4 bases; unmatched bases: 7. The CDR3 DNA is TGTGCCAGCAGTGGGGGGACAGGGCCGATTAATGAAAAACTGTTTTTT. Protein sequence: CASSGGTGPINEKLFF.

This clonotype was counted at least ten times. The V call is TRBV5-1, the J call TRBJ2-4, with D possibly TRBD2 on 6 matching bases. The CDR3 contains 15 residues. Per the germline V gene, CDR1 is SGHRS and CDR2 is YFSETQ. V lost 4 bases and J 6 bases, leaving 17 bases between the germline ends. Written as DNA, the CDR3 is TGCGCCAGCAGCCCTATGGGCGGGGCTATAAACATTCAGTACTTC. Translation: CASSPMGGAINIQYF.

The chain joins TRBV5-1 to TRBJ1-2; TRBD1 agrees at 9 bases. V lost 4 bases to trimming and J lost 9 bases; unmatched junction nucleotides: 16. The CDR3 has 16 residues. Germline V CDR1 and CDR2: SGHRS, YFSETQ. CDR3 amino acids: CASSPIEGQGRYSYTF. CDR3 DNA sequence: TGCGCCAGCAGCCCGATTGAGGGACAGGGAAGGTATAGCTACACCTTC.